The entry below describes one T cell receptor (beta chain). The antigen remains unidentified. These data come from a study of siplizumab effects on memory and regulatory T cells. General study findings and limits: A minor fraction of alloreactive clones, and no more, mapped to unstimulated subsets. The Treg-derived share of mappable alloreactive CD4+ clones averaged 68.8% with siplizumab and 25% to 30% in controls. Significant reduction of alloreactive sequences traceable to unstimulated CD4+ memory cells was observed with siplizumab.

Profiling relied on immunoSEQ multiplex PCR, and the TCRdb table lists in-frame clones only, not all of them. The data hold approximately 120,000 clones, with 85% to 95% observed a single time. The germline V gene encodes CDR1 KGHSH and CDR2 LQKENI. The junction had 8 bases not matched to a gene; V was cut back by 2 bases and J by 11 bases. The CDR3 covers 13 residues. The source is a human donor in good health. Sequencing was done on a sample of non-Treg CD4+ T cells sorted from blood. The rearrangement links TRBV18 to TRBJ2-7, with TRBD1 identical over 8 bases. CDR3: CASSPYKDRVEYF. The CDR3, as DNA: TGTGCCAGCTCACCATACAAGGACAGGGTGGAGTACTTC. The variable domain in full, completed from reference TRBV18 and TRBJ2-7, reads NAGVMQNPRHLVRRRGQEARLRCSPMKGHSHVYWYRQLPEEGLKFMVYLQKENIIDESGMPKERFSAEFPKEGPSILRIQQVVRGDSAAYFCASSPYKDRVEYFGPGTRLTVT.